The clone carrying this TCR beta chain appeared many times. The antigen is undetermined. The TCR beta CDR3 regions underwent amplification using RNA transcripts as the source. HTBI primers drove first-round RT-PCR of the TCR CDR3. TCRdb reprocessed the multiplex PCR reads via MiXCR and lists one record per CDR3 protein. This table holds some 360,000 distinct CDR3 sequences, 15% to 20% found once. The V gene's germline CDR1 is ENHRY and CDR2 SYGVKD. The CDR3 contains 14 residues. V lost 3 bases and J lost 8, with 16 bases in between. This sample was taken from a study of T cells in Graves' hyperthyroidism and ophthalmopathy. Overall study findings and caveats: Blood also contained most expanded thyroid clonotypes above 0.001. It was a median about 6.5 months before onset that the model predicted ophthalmopathy.

Specimen: blood. This sequence joins TRBV10-3 and TRBJ1-2; possibly TRBD1 for D (5 bases). This sequence was found in a woman between 40 and 50 years old with Graves' ophthalmopathy. CDR3 amino acids: CAISEGGRGEGYTF. The DNA for the CDR3 is TGTGCCATCAGTGAAGGCGGAAGAGGGGAAGGCTACACCTTC.